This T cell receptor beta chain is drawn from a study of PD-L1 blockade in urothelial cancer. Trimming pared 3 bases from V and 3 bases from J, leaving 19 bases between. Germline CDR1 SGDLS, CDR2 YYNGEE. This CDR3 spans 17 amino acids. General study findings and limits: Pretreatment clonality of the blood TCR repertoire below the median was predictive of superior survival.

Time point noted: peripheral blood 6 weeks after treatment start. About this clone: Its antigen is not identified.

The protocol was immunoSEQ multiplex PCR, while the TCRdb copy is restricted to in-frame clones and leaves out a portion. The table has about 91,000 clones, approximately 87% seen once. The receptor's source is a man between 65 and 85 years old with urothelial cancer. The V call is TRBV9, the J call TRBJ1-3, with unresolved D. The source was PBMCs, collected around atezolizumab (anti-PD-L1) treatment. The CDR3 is CASSAISVEGFGNTIYF. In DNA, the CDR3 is TGTGCCAGCAGCGCAATCAGTGTTGAGGGATTTGGAAACACCATATATTTT.